This T cell receptor (beta chain) was sequenced in a study of T cell repertoires in cytomegalovirus infection. Overall study: HLA-C-restricted CMV epitopes, recently identified, and well-studied HLA-B-restricted ones were used by the study. CMV infection and matching HLA type were both indicated by public TCR beta signatures.

This clonotype showed up just a few times. Its specificity is not known. General study results and limits: The response measured ex vivo was dominated by TCR beta clonotypes (HLA-C-restricted and CMV-specific). Adding up the frequency of public TCR beta families identified people who carried CMV plus the relevant HLA.

One entry per CDR3 protein, called by TCRdb with MiXCR from the reads. The top ten hold 48% of the sample, which has roughly 570,000 distinct CDR3 sequences, under 45% seen once. CDR1 is SGHTA and CDR2 is FQGNSA in the germline V gene. J gave up 4 bases and V 2 bases, and 4 bases lay outside the gene matches. The CDR3 spans 15 residues. The origin of this receptor is a human donor in good health (CMV status not recorded). Some clones in this sample may be carry-over from other donors' samples. Sequencing was performed on cultured PBMCs, taken from culture after CMV antigen stimulation. This chain joins TRBV7-2 and TRBJ2-1; 8 bases map to TRBD2. The CDR3 spells CASSLIGGVYNEQFF. The CDR3, as DNA: TGTGCCAGCAGCTTAATCGGGGGGGTATACAATGAGCAGTTCTTC.